This TCR beta chain comes out of a study of T cell clonotyping in hematopoietic cell transplantation. Repertoires were generated with immunoSEQ multiplex PCR, while TCRdb's copy carries only in-frame clones and drops some. The sample has fewer than 70,000 clones, 90% to 95% seen once; the top ten hold roughly 1.7%. V was cut by 4 bases and J by 4 bases, with 19 bases left in between. The germline V gene has CDR1 MNHEY and CDR2 SVGAGI. The CDR3 is made up of 16 amino acids. On this clone itself: Its antigen is as yet unknown.

Findings and caveats of the study: Cells were unsorted, so CD4 and CD8 contributions were not separated. After transplant, recipient diversity fell while pathologically expanded clonotypes grew through day 180.

This clonotype was sampled from a man aged 45 to 65 in good health. Some clones in this sample may be carry-over from other donors' samples. The chain links TRBV6-5 to TRBJ1-1; D not certain. Sequenced input: peripheral blood mononuclear cells. The CDR3 region is CASSSHGATASTEAFF. CDR3 in DNA: TGTGCCAGCAGTTCCCATGGCGCGACGGCTTCCACTGAAGCTTTCTTT.